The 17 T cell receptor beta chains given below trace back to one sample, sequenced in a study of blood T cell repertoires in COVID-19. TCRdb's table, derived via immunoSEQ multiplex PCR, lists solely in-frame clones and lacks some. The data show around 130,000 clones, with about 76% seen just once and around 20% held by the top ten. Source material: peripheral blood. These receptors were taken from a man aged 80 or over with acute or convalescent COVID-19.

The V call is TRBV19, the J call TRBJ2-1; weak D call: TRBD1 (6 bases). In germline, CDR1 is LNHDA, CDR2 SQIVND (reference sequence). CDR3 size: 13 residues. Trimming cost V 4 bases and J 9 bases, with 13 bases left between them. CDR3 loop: CASSKSGDFEQFF. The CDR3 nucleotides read TGTGCCAGTAGTAAATCAGGGGATTTTGAGCAGTTCTTC. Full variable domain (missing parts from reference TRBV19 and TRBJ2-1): DGGITQSPKYLFRKEGQNVTLSCEQNLNHDAMYWYRQDPGQGLRLIYYSQIVNDFQKGDIAEGYSVSREKKESFPLTVTSAQKNPTAFYLCASSKSGDFEQFFGPGTRLTVL.

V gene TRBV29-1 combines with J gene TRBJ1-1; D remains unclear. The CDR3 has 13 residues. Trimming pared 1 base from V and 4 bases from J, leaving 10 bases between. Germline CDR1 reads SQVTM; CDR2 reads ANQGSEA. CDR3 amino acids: CSVEGTRGTEAFF. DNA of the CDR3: TGCAGCGTTGAAGGGACGCGGGGCACTGAAGCTTTCTTT. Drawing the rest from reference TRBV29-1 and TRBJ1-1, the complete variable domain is SAVISQKPSRDICQRGTSLTIQCQVDSQVTMMFWYRQQPGQSLTLIATANQGSEATYESGFVIDKFPISRPNLTFSTLTVSNMSPEDSSIYLCSVEGTRGTEAFFGQGTRLTVV.

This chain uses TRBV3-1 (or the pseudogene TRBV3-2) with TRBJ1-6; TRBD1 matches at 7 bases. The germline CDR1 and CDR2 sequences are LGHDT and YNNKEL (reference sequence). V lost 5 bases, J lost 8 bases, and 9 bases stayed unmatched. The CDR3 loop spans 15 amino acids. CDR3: CASSTTTGSDSPLHF. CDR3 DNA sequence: TGTGCCAGCAGCACGACGACAGGGAGTGATTCACCCCTCCACTTT.

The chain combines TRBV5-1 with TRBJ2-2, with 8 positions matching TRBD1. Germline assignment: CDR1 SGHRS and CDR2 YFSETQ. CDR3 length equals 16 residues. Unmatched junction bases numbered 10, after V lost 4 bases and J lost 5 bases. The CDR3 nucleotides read TGCGCCAGCAGCCCTGACAGGGGAGGTGGGACCGGGGAGCTGTTTTTT. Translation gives CASSPDRGGGTGELFF.

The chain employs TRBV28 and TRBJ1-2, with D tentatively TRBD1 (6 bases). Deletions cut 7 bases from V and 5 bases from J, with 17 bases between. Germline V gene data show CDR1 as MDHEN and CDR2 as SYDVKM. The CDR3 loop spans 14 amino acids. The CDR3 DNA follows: TGTGCCAGCACCGAACAGTGGGGGCGGTATGGCTACACCTTC. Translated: CASTEQWGRYGYTF.

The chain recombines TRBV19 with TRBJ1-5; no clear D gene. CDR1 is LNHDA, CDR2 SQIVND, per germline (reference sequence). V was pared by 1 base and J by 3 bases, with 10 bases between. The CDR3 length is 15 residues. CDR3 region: CASSIGRRVNQPQHF. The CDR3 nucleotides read TGTGCCAGTAGTATAGGGCGACGGGTCAATCAGCCCCAGCATTTT.

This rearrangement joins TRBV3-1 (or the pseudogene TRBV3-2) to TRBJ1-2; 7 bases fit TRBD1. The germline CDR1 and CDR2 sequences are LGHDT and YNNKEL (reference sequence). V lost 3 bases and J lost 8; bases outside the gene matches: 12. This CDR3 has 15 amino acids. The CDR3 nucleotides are TGTGCCAGCAGCCACCATCTCGAGACAGGGCGCGGCTACACCTTC. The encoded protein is CASSHHLETGRGYTF.

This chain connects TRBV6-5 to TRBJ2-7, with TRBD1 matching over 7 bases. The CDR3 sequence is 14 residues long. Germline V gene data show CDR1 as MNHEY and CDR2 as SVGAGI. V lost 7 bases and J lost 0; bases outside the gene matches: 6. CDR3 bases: TGTGCCAGCATCGAGACAGGGCCCTCCTACGAGCAGTACTTC. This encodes CASIETGPSYEQYF.

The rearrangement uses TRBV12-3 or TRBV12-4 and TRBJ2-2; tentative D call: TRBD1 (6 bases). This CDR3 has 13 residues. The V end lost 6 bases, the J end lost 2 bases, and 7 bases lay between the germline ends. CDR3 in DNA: TGTGCCAGCAGGGGACAAAACACCGGGGAGCTGTTTTTT. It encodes CASRGQNTGELFF.

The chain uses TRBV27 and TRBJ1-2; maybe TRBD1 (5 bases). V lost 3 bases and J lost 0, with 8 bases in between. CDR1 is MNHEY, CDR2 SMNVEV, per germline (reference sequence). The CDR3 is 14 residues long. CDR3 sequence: CASSFGQANYGYTF. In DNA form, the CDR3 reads TGTGCCAGCAGTTTCGGACAAGCTAACTATGGCTACACCTTC.

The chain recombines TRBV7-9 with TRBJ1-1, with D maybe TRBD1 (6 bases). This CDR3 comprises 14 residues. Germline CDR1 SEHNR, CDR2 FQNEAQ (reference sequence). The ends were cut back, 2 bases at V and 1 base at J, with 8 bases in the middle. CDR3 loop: CASSLQGRNTEAFF. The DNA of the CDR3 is TGTGCCAGCAGCTTACAGGGGAGGAACACTGAAGCTTTCTTT.

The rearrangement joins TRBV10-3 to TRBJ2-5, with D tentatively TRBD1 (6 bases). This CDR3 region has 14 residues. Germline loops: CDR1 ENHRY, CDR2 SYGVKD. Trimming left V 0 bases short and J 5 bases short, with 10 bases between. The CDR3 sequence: CAISESGGGETQYF. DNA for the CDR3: TGTGCCATCAGTGAGTCAGGGGGTGGCGAGACCCAGTACTTC.

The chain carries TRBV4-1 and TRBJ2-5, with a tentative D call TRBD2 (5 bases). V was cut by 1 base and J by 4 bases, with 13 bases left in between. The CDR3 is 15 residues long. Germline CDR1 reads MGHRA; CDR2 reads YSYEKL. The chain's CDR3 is CASSQAPTSRETQYF. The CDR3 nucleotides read TGCGCCAGCAGCCAAGCCCCCACTAGTCGAGAGACCCAGTACTTC.

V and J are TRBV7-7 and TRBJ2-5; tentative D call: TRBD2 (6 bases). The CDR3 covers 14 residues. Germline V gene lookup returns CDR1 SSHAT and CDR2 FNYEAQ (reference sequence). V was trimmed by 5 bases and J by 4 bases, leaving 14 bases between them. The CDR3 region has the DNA TGTGCCAGCAGCGTCATGGGGGGTTCAGAGACCCAGTACTTC. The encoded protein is CASSVMGGSETQYF.

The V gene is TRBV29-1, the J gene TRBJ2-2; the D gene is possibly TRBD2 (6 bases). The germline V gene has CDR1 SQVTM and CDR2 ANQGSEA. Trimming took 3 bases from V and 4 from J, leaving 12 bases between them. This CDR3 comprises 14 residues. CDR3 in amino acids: CSVESGDGTGELFF. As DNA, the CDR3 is TGCAGCGTTGAGTCGGGGGATGGCACCGGGGAGCTGTTTTTT.

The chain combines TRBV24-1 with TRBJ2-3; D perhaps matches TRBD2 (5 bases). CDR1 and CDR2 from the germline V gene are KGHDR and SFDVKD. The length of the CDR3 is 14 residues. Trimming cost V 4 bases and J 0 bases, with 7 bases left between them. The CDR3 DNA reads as TGTGCCACCAGTGAAGGACTTAGCACAGATACGCAGTATTTT. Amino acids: CATSEGLSTDTQYF.

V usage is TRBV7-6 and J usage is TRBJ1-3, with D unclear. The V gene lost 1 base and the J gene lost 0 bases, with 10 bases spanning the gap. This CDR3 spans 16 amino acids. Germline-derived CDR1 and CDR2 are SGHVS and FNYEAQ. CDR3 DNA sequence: TGTGCCAGCAGCTTAGGAGCGGCGAGCTCTGGAAACACCATATATTTT. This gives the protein CASSLGAASSGNTIYF.